This T cell receptor beta chain was found in a study of blood T cell repertoires in COVID-19. Sequencing was performed with immunoSEQ multiplex PCR; in TCRdb, only in-frame clones are kept and a portion is missing. The table has around 200,000 clones, about 81% seen once. V lost 1 base and J lost 3; bases outside the gene matches: 3. This CDR3 is built from 15 residues. Germline lookup yields CDR1 MNHEY and CDR2 SVGAGI. The rearrangement links TRBV6-5 to TRBJ1-2; 9 bases align to TRBD1. The clonotype comes from a woman aged 25 to 39 who had recovered from COVID-19. Sequencing was carried out using PBMCs or T cells enriched from blood (not recorded which). DNA of the CDR3: TGTGCCAGCAGTTACTGGGGGGACAGGGACTATGGCTACACCTTC. Its translation is CASSYWGDRDYGYTF.